A single sample gave rise to the 8 T cell receptor beta chains below, sequenced in a study of blood T cell repertoires in COVID-19. Clones were sequenced by immunoSEQ multiplex PCR, and TCRdb holds only the in-frame ones, with some missing. This repertoire shows approximately 86,000 clones, 75% to 90% found once; its top ten account for under 13%. Sequenced: peripheral blood. Receptors originate from an older woman with acute or convalescent COVID-19.

The chain links TRBV28 to TRBJ2-3; 8 bases are a match to TRBD1. Germline CDR1 is MDHEN and CDR2 is SYDVKM. The CDR3 spans 15 residues. Losses at the gene ends were 3 bases for V and 5 bases for J; bases not matched to a gene: 7. The CDR3 bases are TGTGCCAGCAGTTTTAGGACAGGGAGGCGAGATACGCAGTATTTT. Protein: CASSFRTGRRDTQYF.

J is TRBJ2-7 and V is TRBV6-6; TRBD1 might be the D (6 bases). The germline V and J ends were trimmed by 2 bases and 3 bases, with 11 bases remaining between them. The CDR3 runs to 14 residues. Germline CDR1 is MNHNY and CDR2 is SVGAGI (reference sequence). The chain's CDR3 is CASSYATGIYEQYF. In DNA form, the CDR3 reads TGTGCCAGCAGTTACGCGACAGGAATCTACGAGCAGTACTTC.

The chain links TRBV5-1 to TRBJ2-2; 9 positions match TRBD2. This CDR3 is 15 amino acids long. Germline assignment: CDR1 SGHRS and CDR2 YFSETQ. J gave up 2 bases and V 5 bases, and 4 bases lay outside the gene matches. The CDR3 reads CASSLAGENTGELFF. The CDR3, as DNA: TGCGCCAGCAGTTTAGCGGGGGAAAACACCGGGGAGCTGTTTTTT.

The rearrangement joins TRBV27 to TRBJ2-3; TRBD2 matches 11 bases. Unmatched junction bases numbered 8, after V lost 2 bases and J lost 1 base. In germline, CDR1 is MNHEY, CDR2 SMNVEV (reference sequence). The CDR3 consists of 18 residues. The CDR3 bases are TGTGCCAGCAGTTTAACCCCTCTAGCGGGGGGCCGCACAGATACGCAGTATTTT. Its translation is CASSLTPLAGGRTDTQYF.

V gene TRBV9 combines with J gene TRBJ2-1; TRBD2 matches at 10 bases. The CDR3 runs to 14 residues. Trimming at V came to 2 bases and at J to 8 bases, leaving 4 bases not matched to a gene. Germline V gene data show CDR1 as SGDLS and CDR2 as YYNGEE. The CDR3: CASSVGTSVHEQFF. In DNA, the CDR3 is TGTGCCAGCAGCGTGGGGACTAGCGTCCATGAGCAGTTCTTC. Combining the CDR3 with reference TRBV9 and TRBJ2-1 gives the whole variable domain DSGVTQTPKHLITATGQRVTLRCSPRSGDLSVYWYQQSLDQGLQFLIQYYNGEERAKGNILERFSAQQFPDLHSELNLSSLELGDSALYFCASSVGTSVHEQFFGPGTRLTVL.

V and J are TRBV4-2 and TRBJ2-5, with TRBD1 as a possible D gene (6 bases). From germline, CDR1 is LGHNA and CDR2 YNFKEQ. V lost 1 base, J lost 5 bases, and 23 bases lay in between. The CDR3 sequence is 18 residues long. CDR3 nucleotide sequence: TGTGCCAGCAGCCAAGGCGGACGATACAGGGACGGCGGTGAGACCCAGTACTTC. Its protein product is CASSQGGRYRDGGETQYF.

This clone appeared once. This chain uses TRBV5-4 with TRBJ2-1; 10 bases are a match to TRBD1. From germline, CDR1 is SGHNT and CDR2 YYREEE (reference sequence). V shed 5 bases, J shed 8 bases, and the junction held 13 bases outside the gene matches. This CDR3 spans 16 amino acids. The CDR3 region has the DNA TGTGCCAGCAGTTGGGGCTGGGACAGGGGTAAACATGAGCAGTTCTTC. This codes for CASSWGWDRGKHEQFF.

This sequence joins TRBV7-3 and TRBJ2-3; D gene unclear. The CDR3 runs 14 residues. Trimming shortened V by 3 bases and J by 3 bases, and 10 bases separated the two germline ends. CDR1 and CDR2 from the germline V gene are SGHTA and FQGTGA. The CDR3 DNA reads as TGTGCCAGCAGCTTCTCGGCAGCGACAGATACGCAGTATTTT. Translating gives CASSFSAATDTQYF. Full variable domain (outside the CDR3, taken from reference TRBV7-3 and TRBJ2-3): GAGVSQTPSNKVTEKGKYVELRCDPISGHTALYWYRQSLGQGPEFLIYFQGTGAADDSGLPNDRFFAVRPEGSVSTLKIQRTERGDSAVYLCASSFSAATDTQYFGPGTRLTVL.